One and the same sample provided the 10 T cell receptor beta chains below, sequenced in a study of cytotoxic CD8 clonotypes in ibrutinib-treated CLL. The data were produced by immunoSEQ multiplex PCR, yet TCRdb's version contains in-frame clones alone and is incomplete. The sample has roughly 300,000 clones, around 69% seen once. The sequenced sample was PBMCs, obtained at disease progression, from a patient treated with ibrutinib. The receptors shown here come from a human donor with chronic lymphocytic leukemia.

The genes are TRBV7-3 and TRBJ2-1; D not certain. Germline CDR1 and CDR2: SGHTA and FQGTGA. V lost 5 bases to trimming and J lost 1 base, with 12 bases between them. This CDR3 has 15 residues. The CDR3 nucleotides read TGTGCCAGCAGCCCGGGCCGCCGGTCCTACAATGAGCAGTTCTTC. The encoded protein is CASSPGRRSYNEQFF.

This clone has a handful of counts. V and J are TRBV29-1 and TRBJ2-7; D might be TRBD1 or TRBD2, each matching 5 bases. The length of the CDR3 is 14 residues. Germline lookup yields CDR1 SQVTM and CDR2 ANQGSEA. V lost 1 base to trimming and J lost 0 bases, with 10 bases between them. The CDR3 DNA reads TGCAGCGTTGAAGTCCCGGGGACCTCCTACGAGCAGTACTTC. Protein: CSVEVPGTSYEQYF.

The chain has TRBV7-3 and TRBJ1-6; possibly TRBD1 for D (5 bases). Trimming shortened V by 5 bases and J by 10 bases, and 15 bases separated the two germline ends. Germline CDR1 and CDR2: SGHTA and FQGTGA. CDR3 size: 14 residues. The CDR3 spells CASSLLGTGSPLHF. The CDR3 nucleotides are TGTGCCAGCAGCCTCCTCGGGACGGGATCACCCCTCCACTTT.

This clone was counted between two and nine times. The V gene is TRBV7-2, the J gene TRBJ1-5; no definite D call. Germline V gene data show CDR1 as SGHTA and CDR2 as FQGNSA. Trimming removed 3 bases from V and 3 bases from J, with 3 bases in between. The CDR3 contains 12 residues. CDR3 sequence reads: CASSFTNQPQHF. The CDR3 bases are TGTGCCAGCAGCTTTACCAATCAGCCCCAGCATTTT.

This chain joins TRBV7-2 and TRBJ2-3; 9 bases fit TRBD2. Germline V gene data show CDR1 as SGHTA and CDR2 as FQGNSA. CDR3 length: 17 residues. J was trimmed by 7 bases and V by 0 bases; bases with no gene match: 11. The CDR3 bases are TGTGCCAGCAGCTTAGCCTTAGCGGGAGTGGGAGGGAATACGCAGTATTTT. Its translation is CASSLALAGVGGNTQYF.

CDR3 region: CASSGQDYYEQYF. In nucleotides, the CDR3 is TGTGCCAGCTCCGGACAGGACTACTACGAGCAGTACTTC. This chain uses TRBV7-9 with TRBJ2-7; possible D gene TRBD1, 7 bases. Trimming pared 8 bases from V and 3 bases from J, leaving 14 bases between. The CDR3 is 13 amino acids. Germline loops: CDR1 SEHNR, CDR2 FQNEAQ (reference sequence).

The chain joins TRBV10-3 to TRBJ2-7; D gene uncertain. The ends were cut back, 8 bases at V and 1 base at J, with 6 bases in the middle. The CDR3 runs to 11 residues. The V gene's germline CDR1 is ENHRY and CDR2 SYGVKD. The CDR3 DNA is TGTGCCATCGGCTTTTCCTACGAGCAGTACTTC. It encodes CAIGFSYEQYF.

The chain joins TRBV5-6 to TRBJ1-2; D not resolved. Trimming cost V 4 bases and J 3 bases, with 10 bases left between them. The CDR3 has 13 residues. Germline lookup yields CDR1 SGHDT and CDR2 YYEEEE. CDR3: CASSPRTHYGYTF. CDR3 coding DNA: TGTGCCAGCAGCCCTCGGACGCACTATGGCTACACCTTC.

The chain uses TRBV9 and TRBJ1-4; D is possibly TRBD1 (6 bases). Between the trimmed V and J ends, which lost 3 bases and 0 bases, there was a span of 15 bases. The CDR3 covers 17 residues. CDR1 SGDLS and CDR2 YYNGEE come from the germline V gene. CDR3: CASSGTEGFATNEKLFF. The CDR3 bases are TGTGCCAGCAGCGGGACAGAAGGTTTCGCAACTAATGAAAAACTGTTTTTT.

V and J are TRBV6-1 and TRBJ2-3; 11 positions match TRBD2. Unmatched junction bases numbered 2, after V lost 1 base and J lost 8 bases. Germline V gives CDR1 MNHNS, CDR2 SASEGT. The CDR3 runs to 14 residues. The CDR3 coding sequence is TGTGCCAGCAGTGAAGTAGGGACTAGCGGTACGCAGTATTTT. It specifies CASSEVGTSGTQYF.